These 9 T cell receptor beta chains originate from one sample sequenced in a study of immune evolution from preneoplasia to lung adenocarcinoma. Sequencing was performed with immunoSEQ multiplex PCR; in TCRdb, only in-frame clones are kept and a portion is missing. Of 5,000 or so clones in the sample, under 85% were seen once. The sample comprised FFPE minimally invasive lung adenocarcinoma tissue. These receptors all stem from a person between 70 and 80 years old with lung adenocarcinoma.

The genes are TRBV19 and TRBJ2-7, with 7 nucleotides matching TRBD1. The junction had 13 bases not matched to a gene; V was cut back by 5 bases and J by 6 bases. The CDR3 loop spans 15 amino acids. Germline values: CDR1 LNHDA, CDR2 SQIVND (reference sequence). The CDR3 bases are TGTGCCAGTAGTGCAAGGGGACAGCTCCGGGGCGAGCAGTACTTC. This gives the protein CASSARGQLRGEQYF. The whole variable domain, filled in from reference TRBV19 and TRBJ2-7, reads DGGITQSPKYLFRKEGQNVTLSCEQNLNHDAMYWYRQDPGQGLRLIYYSQIVNDFQKGDIAEGYSVSREKKESFPLTVTSAQKNPTAFYLCASSARGQLRGEQYFGPGTRLTVT.

The V call is TRBV7-9, the J call TRBJ2-5; D may match TRBD1 or TRBD2 (5 bases each). Germline V gene data show CDR1 as SEHNR and CDR2 as FQNEAQ (reference sequence). The CDR3 sequence is 13 residues long. V lost 5 bases and J lost 4, with 11 bases in between. The CDR3, as DNA: TGTGCCAGCAGCCGGGGCCTCAGAGAGACCCAGTACTTC. This translates into CASSRGLRETQYF.

The J gene is TRBJ1-2, the V gene TRBV9, with D maybe TRBD1 (5 bases). CDR1 SGDLS and CDR2 YYNGEE come from the germline V gene. V lost 5 bases and J lost 3, with 17 bases in between. The CDR3 has 15 residues. CDR3 in DNA: TGTGCCAGCAGTCACCGTCAGGGTATCGACTATGGCTACACCTTC. Encoded protein: CASSHRQGIDYGYTF.

The chain uses TRBV7-2 and TRBJ1-1; 7 bases agree with TRBD1. J gave up 4 bases and V 1 base, and 6 bases lay outside the gene matches. Germline CDR1 reads SGHTA; CDR2 reads FQGNSA. The CDR3 loop spans 15 amino acids. The CDR3 DNA is TGTGCCAGCAGCTTAGATAACAGGGGTGGCACTGAAGCTTTCTTT. This codes for CASSLDNRGGTEAFF.

This sequence joins TRBV5-4 and TRBJ1-6; D remains ambiguous. Germline loops: CDR1 SGHNT, CDR2 YYREEE (reference sequence). CDR3 size: 14 residues. The V end was cut by 4 bases, the J end by 7 bases, with 12 bases between. The CDR3 DNA sequence: TGTGCCAGCAGCCTCGACGCGTTGAATTCACCCCTCCACTTT. Its protein product is CASSLDALNSPLHF. Complete variable domain (other parts from reference TRBV5-4 and TRBJ1-6): ETGVTQSPTHLIKTRGQQVTLRCSSQSGHNTVSWYQQALGQGPQFIFQYYREEENGRGNFPPRFSGLQFPNYSSELNVNALELDDSALYLCASSLDALNSPLHFGNGTRLTVT.

The CDR3 DNA is TGTGCCAGTAAGACTAGCGCGGAAGACATTCAGTACTTC. As protein: CASKTSAEDIQYF. V usage is TRBV19 and J usage is TRBJ2-4; 8 nucleotides align to TRBD2. The CDR3 consists of 13 residues. With V trimmed by 7 bases and J by 8 bases, 7 bases remained unmatched. CDR1 and CDR2 (germline): LNHDA, SQIVND (reference sequence).

This chain uses TRBV30 with TRBJ2-5; D ambiguous. The V end lost 0 bases, the J end lost 5 bases, and 7 bases lay between the germline ends. This CDR3 contains 12 residues. Germline V gene data show CDR1 as GTSNPN and CDR2 as SVGIG (reference sequence). The CDR3 nucleotides are TGTGCCTGGAGTGTAGGTAGTGAGACCCAGTACTTC. Its protein product is CAWSVGSETQYF.

J is TRBJ2-3 and V is TRBV2; TRBD2 might be the D (6 bases). V was clipped by 6 bases and J by 0 bases, with 13 bases between them. Per germline, CDR1 SNHLY and CDR2 FYNNEI. The CDR3 has 15 residues. CDR3 DNA: TGTGCCAGCAGCCTCGGACTAACTAGCACAGATACGCAGTATTTT. Its protein product is CASSLGLTSTDTQYF.

V usage is TRBV28 and J usage is TRBJ2-3; 10 nucleotides align to TRBD2. CDR3 size: 14 residues. Trimming at V came to 6 bases and at J to 1 base, leaving 1 base not matched to a gene. Germline values: CDR1 MDHEN, CDR2 SYDVKM. The CDR3 here is CASSGTSGTDTQYF. CDR3 in DNA: TGTGCCAGCAGCGGGACTAGCGGCACAGATACGCAGTATTTT.